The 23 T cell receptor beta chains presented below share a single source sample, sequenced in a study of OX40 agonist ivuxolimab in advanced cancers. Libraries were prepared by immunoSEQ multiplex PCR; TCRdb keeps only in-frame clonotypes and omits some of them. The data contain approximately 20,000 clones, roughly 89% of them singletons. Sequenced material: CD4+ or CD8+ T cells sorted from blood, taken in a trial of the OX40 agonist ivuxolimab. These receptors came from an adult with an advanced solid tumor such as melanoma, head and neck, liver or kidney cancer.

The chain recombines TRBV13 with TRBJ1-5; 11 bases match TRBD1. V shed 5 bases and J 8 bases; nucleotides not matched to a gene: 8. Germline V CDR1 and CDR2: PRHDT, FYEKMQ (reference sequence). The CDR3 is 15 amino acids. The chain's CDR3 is CASSQGGQGDKPQHF. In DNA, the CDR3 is TGTGCCAGCAGCCAAGGGGGACAGGGGGACAAGCCCCAGCATTTT. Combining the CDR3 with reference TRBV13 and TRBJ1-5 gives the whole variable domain AAGVIQSPRHLIKEKRETATLKCYPIPRHDTVYWYQQGPGQDPQFLISFYEKMQSDKGSIPDRFSAQQFSDYHSELNMSSLELGDSALYFCASSQGGQGDKPQHFGDGTRLSIL.

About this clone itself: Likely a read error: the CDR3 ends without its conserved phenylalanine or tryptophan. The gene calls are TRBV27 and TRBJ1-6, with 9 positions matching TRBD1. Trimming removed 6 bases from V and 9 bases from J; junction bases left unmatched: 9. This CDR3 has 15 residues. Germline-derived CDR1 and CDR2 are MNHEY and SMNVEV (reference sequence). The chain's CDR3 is CASSNVGTGSSPLHL. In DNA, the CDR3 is TGTGCCAGCAGCAACGTCGGGACAGGGTCTTCACCCCTCCACCTT.

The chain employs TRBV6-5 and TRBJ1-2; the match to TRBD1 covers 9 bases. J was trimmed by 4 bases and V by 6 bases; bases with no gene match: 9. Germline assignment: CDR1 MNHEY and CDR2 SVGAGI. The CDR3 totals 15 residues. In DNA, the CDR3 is TGTGCCAGCAGCCCACAGGGGGCTGAAGTCTATGGCTACACCTTC. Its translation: CASSPQGAEVYGYTF.

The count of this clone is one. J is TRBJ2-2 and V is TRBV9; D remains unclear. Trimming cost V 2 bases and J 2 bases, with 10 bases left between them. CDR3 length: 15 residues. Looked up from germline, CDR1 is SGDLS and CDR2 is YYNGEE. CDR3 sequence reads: CASSVSVFNTGELFF. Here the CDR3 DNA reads TGTGCCAGCAGCGTGTCAGTGTTTAACACCGGGGAGCTGTTTTTT.

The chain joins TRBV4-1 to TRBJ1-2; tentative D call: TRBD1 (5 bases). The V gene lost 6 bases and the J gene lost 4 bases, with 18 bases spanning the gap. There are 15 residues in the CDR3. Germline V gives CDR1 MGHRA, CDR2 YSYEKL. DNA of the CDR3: TGCGCCAGCAGGAGGCAGGGAGATTGGAGCTATGGCTACACCTTC. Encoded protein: CASRRQGDWSYGYTF.

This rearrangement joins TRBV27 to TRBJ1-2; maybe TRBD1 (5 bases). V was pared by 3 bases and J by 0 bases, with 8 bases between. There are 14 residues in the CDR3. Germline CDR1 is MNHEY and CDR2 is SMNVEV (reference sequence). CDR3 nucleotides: TGTGCCAGCAGTTTTACAGGAGCTAACTATGGCTACACCTTC. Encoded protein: CASSFTGANYGYTF.

DNA of the CDR3: TGCGCCAGCAGCCGCGGACAGGAGCAGTACTTC. Translation: CASSRGQEQYF. The chain is built from TRBV4-1 and TRBJ2-7, with a weak D call TRBD1 (6 bases). V shed 4 bases and J shed 7 bases, with 8 bases lying between them. Germline V lookup: CDR1 MGHRA, CDR2 YSYEKL. The CDR3 runs to 11 residues.

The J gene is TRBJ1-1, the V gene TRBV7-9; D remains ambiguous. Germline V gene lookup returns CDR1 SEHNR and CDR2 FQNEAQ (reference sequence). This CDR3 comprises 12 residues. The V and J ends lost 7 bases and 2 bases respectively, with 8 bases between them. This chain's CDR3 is CASTPSNTEAFF. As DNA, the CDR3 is TGTGCCAGCACCCCCAGTAACACTGAAGCTTTCTTT.

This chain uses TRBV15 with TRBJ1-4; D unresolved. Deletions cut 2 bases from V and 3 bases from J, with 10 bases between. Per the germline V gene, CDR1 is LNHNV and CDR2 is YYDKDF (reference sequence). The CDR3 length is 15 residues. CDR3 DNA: TGTGCCACCAGCAGAACGTGGCCGGCTAATGAAAAACTGTTTTTT. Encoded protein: CATSRTWPANEKLFF.

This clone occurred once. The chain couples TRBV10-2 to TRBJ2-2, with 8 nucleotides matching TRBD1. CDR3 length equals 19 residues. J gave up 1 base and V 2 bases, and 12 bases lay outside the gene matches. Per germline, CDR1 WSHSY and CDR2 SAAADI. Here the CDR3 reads CASSEPILGGQENTGELFF. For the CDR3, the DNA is TGCGCCAGCAGTGAGCCGATTCTTGGGGGACAGGAGAACACCGGGGAGCTGTTTTTT.

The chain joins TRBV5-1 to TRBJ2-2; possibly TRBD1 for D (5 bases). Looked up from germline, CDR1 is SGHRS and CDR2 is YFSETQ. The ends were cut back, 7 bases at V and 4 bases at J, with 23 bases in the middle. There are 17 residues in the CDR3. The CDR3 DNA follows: TGCGCCAGCCAGTTCCATAGTGGGGCCATTCTCACCGGGGAGCTGTTTTTT. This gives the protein CASQFHSGAILTGELFF.

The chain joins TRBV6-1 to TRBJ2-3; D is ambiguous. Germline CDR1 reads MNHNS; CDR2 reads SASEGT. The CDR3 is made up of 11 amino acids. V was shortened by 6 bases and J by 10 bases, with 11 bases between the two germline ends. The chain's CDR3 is CASRSDRSQYF. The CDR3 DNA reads TGTGCCAGCAGGAGCGACCGTTCGCAGTATTTT.

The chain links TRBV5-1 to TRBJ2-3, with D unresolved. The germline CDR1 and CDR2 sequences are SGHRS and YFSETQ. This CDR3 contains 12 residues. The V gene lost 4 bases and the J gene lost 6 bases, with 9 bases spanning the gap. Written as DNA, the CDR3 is TGCGCCAGCAGCCCGGCCCCGGATACGCAGTATTTT. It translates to CASSPAPDTQYF.

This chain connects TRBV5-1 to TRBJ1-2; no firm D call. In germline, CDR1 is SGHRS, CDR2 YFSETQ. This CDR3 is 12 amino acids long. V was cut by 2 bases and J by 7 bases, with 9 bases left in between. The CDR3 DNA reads TGCGCCAGCAGCTTTGGAGGTTCTGGCTACACCTTC. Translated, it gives CASSFGGSGYTF.

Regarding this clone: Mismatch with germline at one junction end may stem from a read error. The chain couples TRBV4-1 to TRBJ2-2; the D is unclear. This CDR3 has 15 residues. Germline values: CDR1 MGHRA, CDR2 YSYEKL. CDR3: CASSQGPLNAGELFF. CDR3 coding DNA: TGCGCCAGCAGCCAAGGACCTTTGAACGCCGGGGAGCTGTTTTTT.

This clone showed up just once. CDR3 in amino acids: CASSSRTLGVNYGYTF. Written as DNA, the CDR3 is TGTGCCAGCAGCTCTAGGACCCTCGGGGTCAACTATGGCTACACCTTC. The rearrangement joins TRBV13 to TRBJ1-2, with D unresolved. CDR3 length: 16 amino acids. Looked up from germline, CDR1 is PRHDT and CDR2 is FYEKMQ (reference sequence). Trimming stripped 4 bases from V and 2 bases from J, with 17 bases between.

The CDR3 DNA sequence: TGTGCCAGTTCGCTCTCGGGGGAGTACCTCTACAATGAGCAGTTCTTC. Translated, it gives CASSLSGEYLYNEQFF. The rearrangement joins TRBV19 to TRBJ2-1, with D tentatively TRBD2 (6 bases). Germline CDR1 and CDR2: LNHDA and SQIVND (reference sequence). Trimming cost V 8 bases and J 3 bases, with 20 bases left between them. The CDR3 loop spans 16 amino acids.

The CDR3, as DNA: TGCAGCGTTGAAGATCTTCTCGGCGGGGGGTTCTCTCAAGAGACCCAGTACTTC. This encodes CSVEDLLGGGFSQETQYF. The chain is built from TRBV29-1 and TRBJ2-5; 8 nucleotides agree with TRBD2. The CDR3 is made up of 18 amino acids. Germline CDR1 reads SQVTM; CDR2 reads ANQGSEA. The trim removed 0 bases at V and 2 bases at J, leaving 14 bases unmatched.

The CDR3 DNA reads as TGTGCCATCAGTGAGTCGACGAGTCGGTACGAGCAGTACTTC. The encoded protein is CAISESTSRYEQYF. The rearrangement links TRBV10-3 to TRBJ2-7; D gene ambiguous. CDR1 and CDR2 from the germline V gene are ENHRY and SYGVKD. This CDR3 comprises 14 residues. Trimming took off 0 bases at V and 4 bases at J, with 10 bases between the two ends.

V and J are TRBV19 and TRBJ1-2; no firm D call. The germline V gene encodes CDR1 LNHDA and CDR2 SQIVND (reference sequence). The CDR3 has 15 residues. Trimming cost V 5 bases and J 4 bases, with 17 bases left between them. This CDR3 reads CASSAPSGRPYGYTF. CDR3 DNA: TGTGCCAGTAGTGCCCCCTCCGGGAGGCCCTATGGCTACACCTTC.

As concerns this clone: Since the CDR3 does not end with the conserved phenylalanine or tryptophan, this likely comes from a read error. CDR3 nucleotide sequence: TGCGCCAGCAGGGGGACAGGGGGCTCGTATAATTCACCCCTCCACCTT. This gives the protein CASRGTGGSYNSPLHL. This sequence joins TRBV10-2 and TRBJ1-6; 12 bases agree with TRBD1. V shed 6 bases, J shed 4 bases, and the junction held 4 bases outside the gene matches. Germline CDR1 WSHSY, CDR2 SAAADI. This CDR3 region has 16 residues.

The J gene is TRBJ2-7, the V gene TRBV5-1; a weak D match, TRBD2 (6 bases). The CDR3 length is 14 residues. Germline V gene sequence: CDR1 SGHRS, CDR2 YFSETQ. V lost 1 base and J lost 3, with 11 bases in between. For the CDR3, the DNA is TGCGCCAGCAGCTTGCCCTCCGGGGGCTACGAGCAGTACTTC. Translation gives CASSLPSGGYEQYF.

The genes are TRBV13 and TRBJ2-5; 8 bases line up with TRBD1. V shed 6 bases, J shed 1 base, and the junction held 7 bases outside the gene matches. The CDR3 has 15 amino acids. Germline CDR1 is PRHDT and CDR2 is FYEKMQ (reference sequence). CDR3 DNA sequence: TGTGCCAGCAGAGAAAGGACAGGGAGCCAAGAGACCCAGTACTTC. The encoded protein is CASRERTGSQETQYF. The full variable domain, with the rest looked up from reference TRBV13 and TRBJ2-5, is AAGVIQSPRHLIKEKRETATLKCYPIPRHDTVYWYQQGPGQDPQFLISFYEKMQSDKGSIPDRFSAQQFSDYHSELNMSSLELGDSALYFCASRERTGSQETQYFGPGTRLLVL.